This section outlines one TCR beta chain sequence together with its context. This clonotype was seen only once. It has no known antigen specificity. This CDR3 is missing its conserved last phenylalanine or tryptophan, likely due to a read error. The patients picked for sequencing were ones in whom flow cytometry had shown an expansion of CD8+CD57+ cells. Every patient had a diagnosis of severe acquired aplastic anemia based on International Study of Aplastic Anemia and Agranulocytosis and Camitta criteria. No therapy had been received by the patients at the time of blood sampling. The study deep-sequenced TCR repertoires of sorted CD4+ and CD8+ blood T cells from severe aplastic anemia patients and healthy subjects. In the USA, patient enrollment took place under clinicaltrials.gov protocols 00001620, 01623167, 00001397, 00071045, 00081523 and 00961064. Ficoll-Paque density gradient centrifugation was used to isolate peripheral blood mononuclear cells. Before DNA extraction, CD4+ and CD8+ T cells were sorted by FACS or by magnetic beads.

This sample was included in a study of CD8+CD57+ T cells in acquired aplastic anemia (dated by TCRdb to 2017 to 2018). Turning to the overall study: DNA extracted from sorted CD4+ and CD8+ cells had a mean of approximately 3.4 ug, with a range of roughly 0.19 to 27.4 ug. A CD8+CD57+ expansion meant a frequency higher than the mean frequency seen in healthy subjects. Results the study describes overall, beyond this receptor: CD8+ Simpson's diversity did not differ significantly between patients and healthy controls (P=0.060). Although twenty-nine CD8+ CDR3 sequences were shared by patients and controls, these sequences appeared highly expressed in patients and within the immunodominant clones of patients.

From the germline V gene, CDR1 is KGHDR and CDR2 is SFDVKD. Compared with germline, V lacks 1 base and J lacks 9 bases; bases without a gene match: 6. The length of the CDR3 is 15 amino acids, counting both ends. CDR3 DNA is the only sequence kept; it has 45 bases, read in frame from the first base. Profiling of TCR beta VDJ combinations and CDR3 sequences used genomic DNA as the template. An Illumina HiSeq 2000 was the platform used for TCR repertoire sequencing. The authors' pipeline ran thus. Repertoire assessment relied on Simpson's diversity index, CDR3 size and DJ length profiles, and TRBV/TRBJ rearrangement plots. The immunodominant clone was defined as the most abundant DNA sequence in deep sequencing data. CDR3 amino acid sequences were screened for sharing across subjects and compared with published repertoires and the VDJdb database. The public reads were reprocessed in TCRdb via fastp at Q25 and MiXCR, keeping in-frame beta chains. Identical CDR3 proteins give one entry, which carries the most common genes and DNA. TCRdb's processing, not the authors' own work, is the source of the V and J calls. In all, the sample holds some 170,000 distinct CDR3 sequences, and 40% to 50% of those were seen once. More than 0.95% of the sample lies in the top ten.

The sequence joins TRBV24-1 to TRBJ2-1, and TRBD2 matches 9 of the central bases. This clonotype was sampled from a human donor with aplastic anemia. The sample was sorted CD4+, CD8+, or CD8+CD57+ T cells (not recorded which) from PBMCs. The CDR3 is CATSDFAGGRVEQFC. The nucleotide sequence reads TGTGCCACCAGTGATTTTGCGGGGGGGCGAGTTGAGCAGTTCTGC.